These T cell receptor beta chains were read from a single sample in a study of control samples from healthy donors and cancer patients. The assay was immunoSEQ multiplex PCR, and TCRdb's table has in-frame clones only and misses some. Here the sample spans about 120,000 clones, 85% to 90% being singletons. Material for sequencing was blood. The source is a man aged 25 to 40 in good health. CDR3s include the opening cysteine and the closing phenylalanine or tryptophan. A D gene is named only where the DNA matches it firmly. Size values are once, few and many counts, or a class for expanded clones, and some rows have none.

TGTGCCAGCAGTGAGACAGGAAGCTCTGGAAACACCATATATTTT,CASSETGSSGNTIYF,-,TRBJ1-3,-,TRBV2
TGTGCCAGCAGCGCGGGGGATGTTAGGGGAAGTGGCTACACCTTC,CASSAGDVRGSGYTF,-,TRBJ1-2,-,TRBV9
TGTGCCAGCAGCCAGACAGGGAGCACCGGGGAGCTGTTTTTT,CASSQTGSTGELFF,-,TRBJ2-2,TRBD1,TRBV7-2
TGTGCCACCAGTGAAGGGGCGGGCACTGAAGCTTTCTTT,CATSEGAGTEAFF,-,TRBJ1-1,-,TRBV24-1
TGCGCCAGCAGCCAAGGGGGAAGGTCACCCCTCCACTTT,CASSQGGRSPLHF,-,TRBJ1-6,-,TRBV4-1
TGTGCCAGCAGTGATGGCAGGGTGGAACGGGGCGATACGCAGTATTTT,CASSDGRVERGDTQYF,-,TRBJ2-3,-,TRBV2
TGTGCCAGCAGCGTAGGGGCTAGCGGGGGGTTCAATGAGCAGTTCTTC,CASSVGASGGFNEQFF,few,TRBJ2-1,TRBD2,TRBV9
TGTGCCAGCAGCGTACAGGGACAGGGAGGGTCACCCCTCCACTTT,CASSVQGQGGSPLHF,-,TRBJ1-6,TRBD1,TRBV9
TGCACCAGCAGCGACCCACCGGAGAACACTGAAGCTTTCTTT,CTSSDPPENTEAFF,-,TRBJ1-1,-,TRBV1
TGTGCCAGCAGCCTCGACCCGTTTTCCCATCAGCCCCAGCATTTT,CASSLDPFSHQPQHF,few,TRBJ1-5,-,TRBV5-5
TGTGCCAGTACACTTCCCGTCAATGAAAAACTGTTTTTT,CASTLPVNEKLFF,-,TRBJ1-4,-,TRBV6-6
TGTGCCAGCAGCCCCTTGGGTGCCGGGGAGCTGTTTTTT,CASSPLGAGELFF,-,TRBJ2-2,-,TRBV3-1/TRBV3-2
TGTGCCAGTAGTATAAGCCGACTAGCCCAAGTCGGGGAGCTGTTTTTT,CASSISRLAQVGELFF,-,TRBJ2-2,TRBD2,TRBV19
TGTGCCAGCACTGAACGGGAGGGGCGGAATTCACCCCTCCACTTT,CASTEREGRNSPLHF,once,TRBJ1-6,-,TRBV2
TGTGCCAGCAGCCCCCGCGGCAGCCCTAAGGAAGCTTTCTTT,CASSPRGSPKEAFF,-,TRBJ1-1,-,TRBV3-1/TRBV3-2
TGTGCCAGCAGCTTAGAGACGGCGCTTCTTCCACCCCTCCACTTT,CASSLETALLPPLHF,-,TRBJ1-6,-,TRBV7-8
TGCGCCAGCAGTGAGTACTACGAGCAGTACTTC,CASSEYYEQYF,-,TRBJ2-7,-,TRBV10-2
TGTGCCAGCAGTCCTGGACAGGGAAGGAACTATGGCTACACCTTC,CASSPGQGRNYGYTF,-,TRBJ1-2,TRBD1,TRBV27
TGCGCCAGCAGCGGCGGGCCGCGAGATACGCAGTATTTT,CASSGGPRDTQYF,-,TRBJ2-3,-,TRBV5-1
TGTGCCAGCAGCTCTCGGGGACAGGCCAACTCTGGAAACACCATATATTTT,CASSSRGQANSGNTIYF,-,TRBJ1-3,TRBD1,TRBV7-2
TGCAGCGCTGGCGCAGGGGTAGGCTACACCTTC,CSAGAGVGYTF,-,TRBJ1-2,-,TRBV29-1
TGTGCCAGCAGCCGAGAAGGGCATGGCTACACCTTC,CASSREGHGYTF,-,TRBJ1-2,-,TRBV7-2
TGTGCCAGTAGTATCGCGAATGATGAAAAACTGTTTTTT,CASSIANDEKLFF,-,TRBJ1-4,-,TRBV19
TGTGCCAGCAGCCAGATGGGTGACACTGAAGCTTTCTTT,CASSQMGDTEAFF,-,TRBJ1-1,-,TRBV14
TGCGCCAGCAGTGAGGGCTACGAGCAGTACTTC,CASSEGYEQYF,-,TRBJ2-7,-,TRBV10-2
TGTGCCAGCAGCTCGGGACAGGGAGAAGAAAAACTGTTTTTT,CASSSGQGEEKLFF,-,TRBJ1-4,TRBD1,TRBV5-8